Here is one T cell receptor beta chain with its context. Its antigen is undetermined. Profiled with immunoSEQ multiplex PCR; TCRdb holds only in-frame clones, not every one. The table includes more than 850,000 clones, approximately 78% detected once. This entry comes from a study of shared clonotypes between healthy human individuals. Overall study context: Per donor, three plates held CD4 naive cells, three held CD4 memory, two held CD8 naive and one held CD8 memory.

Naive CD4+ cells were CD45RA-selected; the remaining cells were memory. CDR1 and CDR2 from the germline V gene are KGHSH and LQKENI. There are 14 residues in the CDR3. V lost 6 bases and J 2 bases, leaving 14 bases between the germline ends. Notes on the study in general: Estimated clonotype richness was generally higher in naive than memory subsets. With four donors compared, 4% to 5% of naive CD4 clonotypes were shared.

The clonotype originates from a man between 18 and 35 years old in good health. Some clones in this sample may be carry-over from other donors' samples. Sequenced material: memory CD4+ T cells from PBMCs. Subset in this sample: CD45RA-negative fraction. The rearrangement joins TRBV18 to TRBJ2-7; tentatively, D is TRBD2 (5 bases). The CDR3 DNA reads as TGTGCCAGCTCGAATCAACGGGATACCTACGAGCAGTACTTC. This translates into CASSNQRDTYEQYF.